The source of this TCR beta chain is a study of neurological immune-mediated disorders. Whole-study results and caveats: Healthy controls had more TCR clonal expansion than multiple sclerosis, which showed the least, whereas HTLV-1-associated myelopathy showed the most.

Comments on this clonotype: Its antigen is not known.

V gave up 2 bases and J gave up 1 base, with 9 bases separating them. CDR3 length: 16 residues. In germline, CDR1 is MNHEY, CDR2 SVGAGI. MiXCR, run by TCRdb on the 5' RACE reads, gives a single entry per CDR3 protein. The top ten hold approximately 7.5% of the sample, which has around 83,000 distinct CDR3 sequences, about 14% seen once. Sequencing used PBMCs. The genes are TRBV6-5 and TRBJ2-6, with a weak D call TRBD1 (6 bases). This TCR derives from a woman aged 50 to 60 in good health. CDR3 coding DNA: TGTGCCAGCAGTTACCGCACAGGGTCTGGGGCCAACGTCCTGACTTTC. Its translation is CASSYRTGSGANVLTF.